This TCR beta chain was observed in a study of blood T cell repertoires in COVID-19. TCRdb's table, derived via immunoSEQ multiplex PCR, lists solely in-frame clones and lacks some. The repertoire consists of around 250,000 clones, with about 91% occurring once and the leading ten covering 1.2%. The CDR3 loop spans 17 amino acids. The germline gives CDR1 LNHDA, CDR2 SQIVND (reference sequence). The V segment lost 6 bases and the J segment 0 bases; nucleotides outside the gene matches: 9. The chain has TRBV19 and TRBJ2-2, with 8 bases fitting TRBD2. This sequence originates from a human donor in a cohort exposed to, infected with or recovered from COVID-19 (not recorded which). The donor label of this sample is uncertain. The sample was PBMCs or T cells enriched from blood (not recorded which). The CDR3 region is CASRLWQRGPNTGELFF. The CDR3 nucleotides are TGTGCCAGTAGGCTTTGGCAGCGGGGGCCGAACACCGGGGAGCTGTTTTTT.